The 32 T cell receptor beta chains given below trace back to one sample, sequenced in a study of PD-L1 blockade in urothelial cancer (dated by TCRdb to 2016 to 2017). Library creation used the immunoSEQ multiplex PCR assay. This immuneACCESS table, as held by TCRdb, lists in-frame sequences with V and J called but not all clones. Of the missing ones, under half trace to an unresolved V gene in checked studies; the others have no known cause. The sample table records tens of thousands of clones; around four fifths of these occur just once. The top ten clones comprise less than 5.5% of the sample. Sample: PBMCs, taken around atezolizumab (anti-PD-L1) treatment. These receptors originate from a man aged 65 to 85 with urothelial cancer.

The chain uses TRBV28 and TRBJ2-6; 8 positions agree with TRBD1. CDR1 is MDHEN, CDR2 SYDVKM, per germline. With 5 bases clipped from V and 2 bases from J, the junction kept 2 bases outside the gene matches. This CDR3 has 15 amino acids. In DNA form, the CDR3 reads TGTGCCAGCAGTAAACAGGGGGCTGGGGCCAACGTCCTGACTTTC. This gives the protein CASSKQGAGANVLTF.

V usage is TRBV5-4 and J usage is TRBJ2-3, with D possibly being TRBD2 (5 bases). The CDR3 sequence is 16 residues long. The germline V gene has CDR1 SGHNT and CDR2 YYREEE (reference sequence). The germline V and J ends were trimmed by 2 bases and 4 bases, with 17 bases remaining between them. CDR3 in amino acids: CASSFSVGSRADTQYF. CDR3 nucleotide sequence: TGTGCCAGCAGCTTTAGTGTAGGGAGTCGGGCAGATACGCAGTATTTT.

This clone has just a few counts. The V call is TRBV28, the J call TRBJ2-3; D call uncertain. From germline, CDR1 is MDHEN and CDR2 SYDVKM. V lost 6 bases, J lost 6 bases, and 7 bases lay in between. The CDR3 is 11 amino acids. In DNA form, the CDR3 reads TGTGCCAGCAGCCTGGAGGATACGCAGTATTTT. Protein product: CASSLEDTQYF.

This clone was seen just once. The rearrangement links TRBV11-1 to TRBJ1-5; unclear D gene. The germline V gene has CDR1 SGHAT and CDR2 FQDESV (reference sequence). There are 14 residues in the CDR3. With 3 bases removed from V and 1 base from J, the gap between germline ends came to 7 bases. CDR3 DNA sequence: TGTGCCAGCAGCTTTGGGAGAAGCAATCAGCCCCAGCATTTT. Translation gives CASSFGRSNQPQHF.

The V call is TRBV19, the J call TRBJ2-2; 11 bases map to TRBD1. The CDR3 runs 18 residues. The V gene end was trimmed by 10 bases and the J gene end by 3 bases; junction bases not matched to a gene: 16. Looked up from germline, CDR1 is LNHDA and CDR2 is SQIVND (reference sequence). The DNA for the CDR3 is TGTGCCACTCTTGACACCGGGACAGGGGGGATGTACACCGGGGAGCTGTTTTTT. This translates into CATLDTGTGGMYTGELFF.

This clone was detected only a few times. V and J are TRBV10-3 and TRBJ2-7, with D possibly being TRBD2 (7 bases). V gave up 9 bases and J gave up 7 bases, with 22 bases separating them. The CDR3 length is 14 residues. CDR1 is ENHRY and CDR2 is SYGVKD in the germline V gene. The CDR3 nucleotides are TGTGCCATTGCGGGGGCAAAGGAGTCTCTAGAGCAGTACTTC. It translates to CAIAGAKESLEQYF.

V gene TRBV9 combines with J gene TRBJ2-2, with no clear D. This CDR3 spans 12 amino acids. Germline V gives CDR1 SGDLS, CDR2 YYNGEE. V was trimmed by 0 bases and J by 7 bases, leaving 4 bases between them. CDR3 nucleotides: TGTGCCAGCAGCGTAGCTAACGGGGAGCTGTTTTTT. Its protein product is CASSVANGELFF.

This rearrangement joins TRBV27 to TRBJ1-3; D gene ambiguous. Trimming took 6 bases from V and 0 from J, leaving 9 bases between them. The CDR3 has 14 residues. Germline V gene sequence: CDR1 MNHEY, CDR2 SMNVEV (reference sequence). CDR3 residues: CASRARNSGNTIYF. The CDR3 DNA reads TGTGCCAGCAGGGCCAGAAACTCTGGAAACACCATATATTTT.

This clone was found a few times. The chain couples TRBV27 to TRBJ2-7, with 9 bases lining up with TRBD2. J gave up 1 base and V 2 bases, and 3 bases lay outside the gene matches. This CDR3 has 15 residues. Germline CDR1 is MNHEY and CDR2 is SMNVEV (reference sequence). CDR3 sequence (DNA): TGTGCCAGCAGTTTAACTAGCGGGCCTTCCTACGAGCAGTACTTC. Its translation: CASSLTSGPSYEQYF.

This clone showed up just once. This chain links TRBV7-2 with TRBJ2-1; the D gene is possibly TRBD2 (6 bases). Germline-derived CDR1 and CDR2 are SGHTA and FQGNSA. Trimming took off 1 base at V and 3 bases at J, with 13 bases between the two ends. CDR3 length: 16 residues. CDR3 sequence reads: CASSLGGTSFYNEQFF. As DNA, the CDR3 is TGTGCCAGCAGCTTAGGAGGGACTTCATTCTACAATGAGCAGTTCTTC.

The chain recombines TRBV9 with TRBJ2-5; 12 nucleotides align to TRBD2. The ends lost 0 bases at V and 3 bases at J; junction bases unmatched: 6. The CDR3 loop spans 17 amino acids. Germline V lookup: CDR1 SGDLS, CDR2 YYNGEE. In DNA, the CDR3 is TGTGCCAGCAGCGTAGGTACTAGCGGGGGGATGAAAGAGACCCAGTACTTC. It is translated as CASSVGTSGGMKETQYF.

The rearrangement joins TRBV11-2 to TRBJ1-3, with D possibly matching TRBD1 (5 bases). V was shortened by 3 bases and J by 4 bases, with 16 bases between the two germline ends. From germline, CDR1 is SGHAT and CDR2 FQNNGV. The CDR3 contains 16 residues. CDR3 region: CASSLGTSRIGNTIYF. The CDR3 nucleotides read TGTGCCAGCAGCTTGGGGACTTCGAGAATCGGAAACACCATATATTTT.

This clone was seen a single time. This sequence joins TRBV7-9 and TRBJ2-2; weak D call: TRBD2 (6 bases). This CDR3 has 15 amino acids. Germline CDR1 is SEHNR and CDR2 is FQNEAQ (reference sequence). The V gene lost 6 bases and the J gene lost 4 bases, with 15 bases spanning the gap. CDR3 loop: CASRSSGGVTGELFF. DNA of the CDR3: TGTGCCAGCAGGTCCAGCGGAGGGGTCACCGGGGAGCTGTTTTTT.

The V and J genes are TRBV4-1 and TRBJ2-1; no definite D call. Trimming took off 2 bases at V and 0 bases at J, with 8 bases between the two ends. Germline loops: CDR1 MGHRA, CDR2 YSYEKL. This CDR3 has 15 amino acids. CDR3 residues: CASSQPRISYNEQFF. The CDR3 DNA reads TGCGCCAGCAGCCAACCGCGGATCTCCTACAATGAGCAGTTCTTC.

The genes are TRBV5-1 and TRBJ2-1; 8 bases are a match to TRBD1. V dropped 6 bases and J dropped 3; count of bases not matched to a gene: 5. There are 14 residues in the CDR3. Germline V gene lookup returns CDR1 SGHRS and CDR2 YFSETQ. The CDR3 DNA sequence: TGCGCCAGCACCCCCGGACAGGGCTACAATGAGCAGTTCTTC. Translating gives CASTPGQGYNEQFF. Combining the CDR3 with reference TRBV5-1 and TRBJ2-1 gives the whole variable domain KAGVTQTPRYLIKTRGQQVTLSCSPISGHRSVSWYQQTPGQGLQFLFEYFSETQRNKGNFPGRFSGRQFSNSRSEMNVSTLELGDSALYLCASTPGQGYNEQFFGPGTRLTVL.

The CDR3 bases are TGTGCCAGCAGCTTGAGACTAGCCAAAAACATTCAGTACTTC. It specifies CASSLRLAKNIQYF. The chain carries TRBV11-3 and TRBJ2-4; D not certain. The CDR3 is made up of 14 amino acids. Germline lookup yields CDR1 SGHNT and CDR2 YENEEA. V was shortened by 3 bases and J by 0 bases, with 6 bases between the two germline ends.

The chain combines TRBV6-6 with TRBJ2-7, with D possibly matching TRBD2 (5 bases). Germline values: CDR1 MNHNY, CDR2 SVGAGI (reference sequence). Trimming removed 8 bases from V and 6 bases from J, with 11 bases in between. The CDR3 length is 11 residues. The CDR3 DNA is TGTGCCAGCGGGCTAGCTGCCGAGCAGTACTTC. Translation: CASGLAAEQYF.

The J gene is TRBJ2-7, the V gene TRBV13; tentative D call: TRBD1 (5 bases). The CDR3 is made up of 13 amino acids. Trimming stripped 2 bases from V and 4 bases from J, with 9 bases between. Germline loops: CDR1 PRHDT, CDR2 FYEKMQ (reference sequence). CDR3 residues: CASSLTDRYEQYF. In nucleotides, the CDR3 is TGTGCCAGCAGCTTAACCGACAGATACGAGCAGTACTTC.

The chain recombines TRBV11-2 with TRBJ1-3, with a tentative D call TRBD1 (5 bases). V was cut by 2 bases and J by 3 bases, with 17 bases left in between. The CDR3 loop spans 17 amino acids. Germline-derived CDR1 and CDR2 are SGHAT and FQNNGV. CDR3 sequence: CASSLSGGSTSGNTIYF. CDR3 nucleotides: TGTGCCAGCAGCTTATCCGGGGGGTCTACGAGTGGAAACACCATATATTTT. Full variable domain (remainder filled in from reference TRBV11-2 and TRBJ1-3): EAGVAQSPRYKIIEKRQSVAFWCNPISGHATLYWYQQILGQGPKLLIQFQNNGVVDDSQLPKDRFSAERLKGVDSTLKIQPAKLEDSAVYLCASSLSGGSTSGNTIYFGEGSWLTVV.

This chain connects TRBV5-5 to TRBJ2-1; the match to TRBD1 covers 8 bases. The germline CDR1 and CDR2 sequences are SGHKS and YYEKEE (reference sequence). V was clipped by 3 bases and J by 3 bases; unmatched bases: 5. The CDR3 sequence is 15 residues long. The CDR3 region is CASSWTGPNYNEQFF. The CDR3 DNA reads TGTGCCAGCAGCTGGACAGGGCCAAACTACAATGAGCAGTTCTTC.

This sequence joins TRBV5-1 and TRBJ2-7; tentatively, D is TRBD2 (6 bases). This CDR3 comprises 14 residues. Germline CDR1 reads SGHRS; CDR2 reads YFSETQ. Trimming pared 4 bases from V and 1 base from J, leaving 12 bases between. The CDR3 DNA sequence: TGCGCCAGCAGCCCGCGGGGCCGATCCTACGAGCAGTACTTC. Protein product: CASSPRGRSYEQYF.

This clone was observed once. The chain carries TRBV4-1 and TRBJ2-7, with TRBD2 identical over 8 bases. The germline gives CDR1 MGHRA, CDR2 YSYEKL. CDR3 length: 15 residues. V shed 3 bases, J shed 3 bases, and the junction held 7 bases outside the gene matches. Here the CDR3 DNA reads TGCGCCAGCAGCCAGGAAACCGGGGGGGGCTACGAGCAGTACTTC. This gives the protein CASSQETGGGYEQYF.

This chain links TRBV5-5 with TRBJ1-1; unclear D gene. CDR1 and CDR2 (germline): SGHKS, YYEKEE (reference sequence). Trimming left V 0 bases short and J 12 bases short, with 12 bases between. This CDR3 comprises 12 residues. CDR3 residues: CASSLEPRLTFF. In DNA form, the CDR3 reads TGTGCCAGCAGCTTGGAGCCCCGCTTGACTTTCTTT.

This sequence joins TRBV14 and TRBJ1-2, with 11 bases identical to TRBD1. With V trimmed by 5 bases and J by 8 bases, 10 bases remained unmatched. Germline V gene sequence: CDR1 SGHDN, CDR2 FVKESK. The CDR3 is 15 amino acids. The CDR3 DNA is TGTGCCAGCAGCAGCTTGGGACAGGGGGGAAGCGGCTACACCTTC. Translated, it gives CASSSLGQGGSGYTF. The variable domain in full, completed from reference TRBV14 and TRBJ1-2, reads EAGVTQFPSHSVIEKGQTVTLRCDPISGHDNLYWYRRVMGKEIKFLLHFVKESKQDESGMPNNRFLAERTGGTYSTLKVQPAELEDSGVYFCASSSLGQGGSGYTFGSGTRLTVV.

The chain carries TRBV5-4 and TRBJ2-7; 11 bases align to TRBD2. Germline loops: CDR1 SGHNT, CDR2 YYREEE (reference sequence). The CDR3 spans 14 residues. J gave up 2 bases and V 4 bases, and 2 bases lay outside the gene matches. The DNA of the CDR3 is TGTGCCAGCAGCCCGGGACTAGCGGCCTACGAGCAGTACTTC. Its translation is CASSPGLAAYEQYF. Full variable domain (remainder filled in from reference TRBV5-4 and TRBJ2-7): ETGVTQSPTHLIKTRGQQVTLRCSSQSGHNTVSWYQQALGQGPQFIFQYYREEENGRGNFPPRFSGLQFPNYSSELNVNALELDDSALYLCASSPGLAAYEQYFGPGTRLTVT.

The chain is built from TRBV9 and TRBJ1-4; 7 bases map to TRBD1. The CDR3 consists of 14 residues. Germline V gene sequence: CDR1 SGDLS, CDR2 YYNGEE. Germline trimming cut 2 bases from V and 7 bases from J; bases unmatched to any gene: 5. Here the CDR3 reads CASSVQGGSEKLFF. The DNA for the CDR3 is TGTGCCAGCAGCGTCCAAGGGGGCAGTGAAAAACTGTTTTTT. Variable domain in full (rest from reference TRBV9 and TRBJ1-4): DSGVTQTPKHLITATGQRVTLRCSPRSGDLSVYWYQQSLDQGLQFLIQYYNGEERAKGNILERFSAQQFPDLHSELNLSSLELGDSALYFCASSVQGGSEKLFFGSGTQLSVL.

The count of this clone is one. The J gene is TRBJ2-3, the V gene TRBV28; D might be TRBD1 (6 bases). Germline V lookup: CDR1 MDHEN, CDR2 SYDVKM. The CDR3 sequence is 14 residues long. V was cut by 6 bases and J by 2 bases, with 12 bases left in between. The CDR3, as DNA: TGTGCCAGCAGCACAACAGGGACCACAGATACGCAGTATTTT. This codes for CASSTTGTTDTQYF.

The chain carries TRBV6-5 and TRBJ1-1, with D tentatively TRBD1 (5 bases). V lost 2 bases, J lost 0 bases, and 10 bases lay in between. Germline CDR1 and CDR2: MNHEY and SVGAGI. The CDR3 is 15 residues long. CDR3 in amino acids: CASSYGSGLNTEAFF. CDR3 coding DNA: TGTGCCAGCAGTTACGGTTCAGGGTTGAACACTGAAGCTTTCTTT.

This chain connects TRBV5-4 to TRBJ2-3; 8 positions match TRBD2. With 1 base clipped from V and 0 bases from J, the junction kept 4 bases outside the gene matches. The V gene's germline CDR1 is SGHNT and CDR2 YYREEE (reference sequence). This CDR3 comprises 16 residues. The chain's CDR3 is CASSLRASGSTDTQYF. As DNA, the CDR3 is TGTGCCAGCAGCTTGAGGGCTAGCGGGAGCACAGATACGCAGTATTTT.

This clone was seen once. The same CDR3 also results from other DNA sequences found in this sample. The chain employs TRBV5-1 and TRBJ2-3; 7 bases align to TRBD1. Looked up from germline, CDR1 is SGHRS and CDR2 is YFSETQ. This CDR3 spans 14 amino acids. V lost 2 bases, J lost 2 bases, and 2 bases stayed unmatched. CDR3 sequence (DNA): TGCGCCAGCAGCTTAGACAGGGCCACAGATACGCAGTATTTT. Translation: CASSLDRATDTQYF.

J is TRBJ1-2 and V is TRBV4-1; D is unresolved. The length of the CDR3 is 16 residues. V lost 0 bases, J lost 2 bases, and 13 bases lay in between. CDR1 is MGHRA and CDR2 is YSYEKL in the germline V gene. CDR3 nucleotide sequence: TGCGCCAGCAGCCAAGATCGGGCACTAGGGAACTATGGCTACACCTTC. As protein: CASSQDRALGNYGYTF.

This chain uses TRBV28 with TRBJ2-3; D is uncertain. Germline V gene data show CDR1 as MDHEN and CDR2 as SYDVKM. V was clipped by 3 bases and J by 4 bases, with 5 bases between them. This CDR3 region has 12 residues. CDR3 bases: TGTGCCAGCAGTTTCGTTCCAGATACGCAGTATTTT. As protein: CASSFVPDTQYF.